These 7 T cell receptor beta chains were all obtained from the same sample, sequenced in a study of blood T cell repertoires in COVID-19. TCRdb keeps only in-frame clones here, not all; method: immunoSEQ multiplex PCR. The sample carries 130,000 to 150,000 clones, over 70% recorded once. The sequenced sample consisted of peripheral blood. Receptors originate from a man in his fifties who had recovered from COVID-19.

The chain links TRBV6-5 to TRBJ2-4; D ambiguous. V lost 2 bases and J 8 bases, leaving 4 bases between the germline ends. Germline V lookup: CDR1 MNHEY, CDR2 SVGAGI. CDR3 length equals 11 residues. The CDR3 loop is CASSYLDIQYF. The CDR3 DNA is TGTGCCAGCAGTTACCTAGACATTCAGTACTTC.

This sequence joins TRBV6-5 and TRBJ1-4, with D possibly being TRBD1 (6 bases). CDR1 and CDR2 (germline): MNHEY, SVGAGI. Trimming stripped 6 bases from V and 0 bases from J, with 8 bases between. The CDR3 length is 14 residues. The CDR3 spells CASRQGTTNEKLFF. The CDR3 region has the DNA TGTGCCAGCAGGCAGGGGACAACTAATGAAAAACTGTTTTTT.

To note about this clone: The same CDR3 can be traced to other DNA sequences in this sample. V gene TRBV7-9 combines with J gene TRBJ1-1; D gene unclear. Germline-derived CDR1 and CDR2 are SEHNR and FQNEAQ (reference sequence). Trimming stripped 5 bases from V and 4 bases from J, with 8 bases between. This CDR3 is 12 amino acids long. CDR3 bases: TGTGCCAGCAGCCCCACGGGCACTGAAGCTTTCTTT. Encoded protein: CASSPTGTEAFF.

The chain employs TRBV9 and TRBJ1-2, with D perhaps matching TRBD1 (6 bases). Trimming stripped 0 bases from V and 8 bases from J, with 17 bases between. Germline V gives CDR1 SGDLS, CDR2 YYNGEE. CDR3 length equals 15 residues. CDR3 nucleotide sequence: TGTGCCAGCAGCGTAGGTCAGGGGAGTTCGCGCGGCTACACCTTC. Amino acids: CASSVGQGSSRGYTF.

CDR3 residues: CASSPTGGAYNEQFF. In DNA form, the CDR3 reads TGTGCCAGCAGCCCGACAGGGGGCGCCTACAATGAGCAGTTCTTC. The chain is built from TRBV2 and TRBJ2-1; 10 nucleotides line up with TRBD1. V lost 6 bases, J lost 2 bases, and 4 bases stayed unmatched. CDR3 length: 15 amino acids. CDR1 and CDR2 from the germline V gene are SNHLY and FYNNEI.

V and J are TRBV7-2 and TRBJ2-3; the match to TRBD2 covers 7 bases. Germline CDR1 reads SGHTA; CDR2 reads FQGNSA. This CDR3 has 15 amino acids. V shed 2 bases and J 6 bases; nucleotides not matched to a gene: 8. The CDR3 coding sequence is TGTGCCAGCAGCTTAATGGGGAGGGGTGAGGATACGCAGTATTTT. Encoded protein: CASSLMGRGEDTQYF.

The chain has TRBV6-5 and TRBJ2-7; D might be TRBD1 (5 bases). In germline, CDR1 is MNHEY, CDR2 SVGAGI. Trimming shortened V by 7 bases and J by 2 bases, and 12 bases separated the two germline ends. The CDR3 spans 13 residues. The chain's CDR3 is CASKGRQTYEQYF. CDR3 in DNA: TGTGCCAGCAAGGGGCGGCAAACCTACGAGCAGTACTTC.